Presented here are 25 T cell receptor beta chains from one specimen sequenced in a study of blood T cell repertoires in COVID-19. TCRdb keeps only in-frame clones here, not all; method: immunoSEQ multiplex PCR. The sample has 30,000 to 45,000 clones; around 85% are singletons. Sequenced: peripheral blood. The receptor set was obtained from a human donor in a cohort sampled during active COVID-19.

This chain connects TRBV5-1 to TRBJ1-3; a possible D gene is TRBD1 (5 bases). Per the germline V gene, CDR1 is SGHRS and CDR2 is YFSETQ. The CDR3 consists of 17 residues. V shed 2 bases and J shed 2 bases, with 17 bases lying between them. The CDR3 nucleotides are TGCGCCAGCAGCTTAGATTTAGGAAGGGGCCCTGGAAACACCATATATTTT. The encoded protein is CASSLDLGRGPGNTIYF.

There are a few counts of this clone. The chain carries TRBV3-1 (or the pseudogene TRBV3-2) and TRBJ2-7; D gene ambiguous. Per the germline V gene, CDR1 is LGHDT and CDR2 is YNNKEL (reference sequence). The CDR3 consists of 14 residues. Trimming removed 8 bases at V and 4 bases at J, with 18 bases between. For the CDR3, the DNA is TGTGCCAGCCCCGCCCGACTTGCTGGGTACGAGCAGTACTTC. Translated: CASPARLAGYEQYF.

CDR3 sequence (DNA): TGCAGCTATGCTCGGGATTATACCACAGATACGCAGTATTTT. It specifies CSYARDYTTDTQYF. The chain couples TRBV29-1 to TRBJ2-3, with a tentative D call TRBD2 (5 bases). V was shortened by 8 bases and J by 2 bases, with 17 bases between the two germline ends. This CDR3 is built from 14 residues. Germline CDR1 SQVTM, CDR2 ANQGSEA.

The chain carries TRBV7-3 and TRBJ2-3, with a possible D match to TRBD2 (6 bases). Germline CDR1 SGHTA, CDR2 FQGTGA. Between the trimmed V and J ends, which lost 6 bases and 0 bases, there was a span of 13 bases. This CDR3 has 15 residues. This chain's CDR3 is CASSRAGSSTDTQYF. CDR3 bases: TGTGCCAGCAGTAGGGCGGGGTCTAGCACAGATACGCAGTATTTT.

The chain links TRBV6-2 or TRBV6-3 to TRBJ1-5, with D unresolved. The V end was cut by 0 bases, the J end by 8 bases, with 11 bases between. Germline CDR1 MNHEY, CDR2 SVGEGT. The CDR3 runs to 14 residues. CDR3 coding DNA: TGTGCCAGCAGTTACTCGAGTGAGGGTAAGCCCCAGCATTTT. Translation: CASSYSSEGKPQHF.

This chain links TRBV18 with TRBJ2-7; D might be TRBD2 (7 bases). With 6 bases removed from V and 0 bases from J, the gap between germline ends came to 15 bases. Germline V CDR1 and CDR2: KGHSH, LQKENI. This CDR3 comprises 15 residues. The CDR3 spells CASSGLAGASYEQYF. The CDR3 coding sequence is TGTGCCAGCTCGGGACTCGCGGGGGCCTCCTACGAGCAGTACTTC.

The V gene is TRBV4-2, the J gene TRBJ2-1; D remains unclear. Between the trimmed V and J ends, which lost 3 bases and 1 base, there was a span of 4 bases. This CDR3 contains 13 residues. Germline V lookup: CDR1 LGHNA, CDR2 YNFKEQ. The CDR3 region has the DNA TGTGCCAGCAGCCAGGAGTCCTACAATGAGCAGTTCTTC. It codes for CASSQESYNEQFF.

CDR3 loop: CASSVGTGGGGNTIYF. CDR3 bases: TGTGCCAGCAGCGTAGGGACAGGGGGCGGTGGAAACACCATATATTTT. This chain links TRBV9 with TRBJ1-3; the match to TRBD1 covers 11 bases. With V trimmed by 0 bases and J by 3 bases, 2 bases remained unmatched. The CDR3 covers 16 residues. Germline V CDR1 and CDR2: SGDLS, YYNGEE.

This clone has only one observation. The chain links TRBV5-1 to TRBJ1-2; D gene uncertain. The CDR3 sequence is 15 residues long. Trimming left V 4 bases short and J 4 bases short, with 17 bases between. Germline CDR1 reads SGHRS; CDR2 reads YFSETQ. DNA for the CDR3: TGCGCCAGCAGCCTGGTGGGAGAAGCGGGCTATGGCTACACCTTC. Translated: CASSLVGEAGYGYTF.

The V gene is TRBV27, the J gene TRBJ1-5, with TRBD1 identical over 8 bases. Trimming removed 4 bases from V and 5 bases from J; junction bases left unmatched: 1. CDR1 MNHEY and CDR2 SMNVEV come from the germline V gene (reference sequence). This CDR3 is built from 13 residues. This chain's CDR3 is CASSSDRDQPQHF. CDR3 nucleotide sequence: TGTGCCAGCAGTTCGGACAGGGATCAGCCCCAGCATTTT.

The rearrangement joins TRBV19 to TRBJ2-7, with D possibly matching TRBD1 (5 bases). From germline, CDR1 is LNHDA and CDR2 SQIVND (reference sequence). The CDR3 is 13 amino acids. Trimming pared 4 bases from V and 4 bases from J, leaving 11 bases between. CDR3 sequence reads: CASSRGLAYEQYF. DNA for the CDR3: TGTGCCAGTAGTAGGGGCCTGGCTTACGAGCAGTACTTC.

The CDR3: CASSSGGGRWQETQYF. DNA of the CDR3: TGCGCCAGCAGTTCCGGGGGGGGCCGGTGGCAAGAGACCCAGTACTTC. The chain is built from TRBV5-1 and TRBJ2-5; 8 positions match TRBD2. The germline CDR1 and CDR2 sequences are SGHRS and YFSETQ. This CDR3 comprises 16 residues. V was pared by 5 bases and J by 2 bases, with 11 bases of the junction left unmatched.

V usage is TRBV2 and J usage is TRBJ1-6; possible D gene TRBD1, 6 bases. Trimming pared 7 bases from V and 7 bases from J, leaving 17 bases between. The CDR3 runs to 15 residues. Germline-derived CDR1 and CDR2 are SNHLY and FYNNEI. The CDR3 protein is CASTQEPGANSPLHF. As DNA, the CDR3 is TGTGCCAGCACCCAGGAGCCAGGGGCCAATTCACCCCTCCACTTT. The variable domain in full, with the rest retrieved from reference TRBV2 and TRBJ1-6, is EPEVTQTPSHQVTQMGQEVILRCVPISNHLYFYWYRQILGQKVEFLVSFYNNEISEKSEIFDDQFSVERPDGSNFTLKIRSTKLEDSAMYFCASTQEPGANSPLHFGNGTRLTVT.

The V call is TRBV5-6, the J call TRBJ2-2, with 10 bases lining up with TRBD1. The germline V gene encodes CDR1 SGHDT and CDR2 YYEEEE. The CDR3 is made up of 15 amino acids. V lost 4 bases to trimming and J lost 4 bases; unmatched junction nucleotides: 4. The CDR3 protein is CASSRRDRGTGELFF. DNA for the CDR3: TGTGCCAGCAGCCGGAGGGACAGGGGCACCGGGGAGCTGTTTTTT.

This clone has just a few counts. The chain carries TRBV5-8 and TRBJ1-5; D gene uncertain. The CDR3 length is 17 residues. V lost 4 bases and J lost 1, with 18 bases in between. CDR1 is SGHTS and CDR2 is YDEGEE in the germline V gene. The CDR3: CASSRNPTGRSNQPQHF. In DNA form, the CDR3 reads TGTGCCAGCAGCAGAAACCCTACGGGGAGAAGCAATCAGCCCCAGCATTTT.

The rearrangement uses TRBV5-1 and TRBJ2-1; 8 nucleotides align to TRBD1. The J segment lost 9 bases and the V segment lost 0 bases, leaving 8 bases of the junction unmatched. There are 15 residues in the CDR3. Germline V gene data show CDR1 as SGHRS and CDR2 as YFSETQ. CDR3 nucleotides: TGCGCCAGCAGCTTGGTAGCGGACAGGGTGAGTGAGCAGTTCTTC. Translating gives CASSLVADRVSEQFF.

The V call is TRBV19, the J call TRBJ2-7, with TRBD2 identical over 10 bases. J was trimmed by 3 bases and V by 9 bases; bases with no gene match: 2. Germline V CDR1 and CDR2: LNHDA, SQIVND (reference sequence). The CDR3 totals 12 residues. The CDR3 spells CASGTSDYEQYF. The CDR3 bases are TGTGCCAGCGGGACTAGCGACTACGAGCAGTACTTC.

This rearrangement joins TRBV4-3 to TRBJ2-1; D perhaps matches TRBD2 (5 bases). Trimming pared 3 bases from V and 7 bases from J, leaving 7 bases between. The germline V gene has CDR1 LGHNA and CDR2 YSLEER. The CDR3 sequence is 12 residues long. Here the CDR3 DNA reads TGCGCCAGCAGCCAGGACTGGAATGAGCAGTTCTTC. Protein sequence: CASSQDWNEQFF.

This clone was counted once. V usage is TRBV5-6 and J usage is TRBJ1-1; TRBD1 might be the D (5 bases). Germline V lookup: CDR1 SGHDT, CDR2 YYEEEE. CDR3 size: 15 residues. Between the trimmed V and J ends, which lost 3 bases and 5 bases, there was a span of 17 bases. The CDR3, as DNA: TGTGCCAGCAGCTGGGGCATGAGGCTGAGAACTGAAGCTTTCTTT. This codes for CASSWGMRLRTEAFF.

The CDR3 coding sequence is TGTGCCAGCAGCGGGGGAGGAAGCTCTGGAAACACCATATATTTT. It translates to CASSGGGSSGNTIYF. V usage is TRBV3-1 (or the pseudogene TRBV3-2) and J usage is TRBJ1-3; tentative D call: TRBD1 (5 bases). The CDR3 covers 15 residues. The germline V gene encodes CDR1 LGHDT and CDR2 YNNKEL (reference sequence). Trimming left V 5 bases short and J 0 bases short, with 11 bases between.

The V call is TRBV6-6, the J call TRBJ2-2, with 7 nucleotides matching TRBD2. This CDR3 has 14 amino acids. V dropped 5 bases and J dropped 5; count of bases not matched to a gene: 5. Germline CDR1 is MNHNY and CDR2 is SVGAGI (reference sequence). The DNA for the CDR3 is TGTGCCAGCAGTGTTGGGGGGGAAACCGGGGAGCTGTTTTTT. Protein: CASSVGGETGELFF.

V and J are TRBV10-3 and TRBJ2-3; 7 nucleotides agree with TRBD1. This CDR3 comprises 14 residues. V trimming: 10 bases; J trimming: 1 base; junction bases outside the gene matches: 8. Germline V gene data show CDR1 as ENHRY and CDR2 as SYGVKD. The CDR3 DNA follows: TGTGCCAGCGAGGGGGCGGGTGGCACAGATACGCAGTATTTT. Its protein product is CASEGAGGTDTQYF.

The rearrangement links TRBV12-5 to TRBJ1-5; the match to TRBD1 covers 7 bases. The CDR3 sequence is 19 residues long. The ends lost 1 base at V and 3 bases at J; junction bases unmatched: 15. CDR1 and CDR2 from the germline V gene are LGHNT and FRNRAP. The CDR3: CASGLGPGTVRGTNQPQHF. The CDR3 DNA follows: TGTGCTAGTGGTTTGGGTCCAGGGACAGTTCGGGGGACCAATCAGCCCCAGCATTTT.

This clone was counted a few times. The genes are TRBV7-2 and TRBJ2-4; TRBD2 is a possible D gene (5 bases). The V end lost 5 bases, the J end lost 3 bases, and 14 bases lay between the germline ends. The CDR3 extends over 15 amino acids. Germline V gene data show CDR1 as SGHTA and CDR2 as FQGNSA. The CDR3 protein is CASSRDRDHKNIQYF. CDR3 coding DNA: TGTGCCAGCAGCCGTGACCGGGATCACAAAAACATTCAGTACTTC.

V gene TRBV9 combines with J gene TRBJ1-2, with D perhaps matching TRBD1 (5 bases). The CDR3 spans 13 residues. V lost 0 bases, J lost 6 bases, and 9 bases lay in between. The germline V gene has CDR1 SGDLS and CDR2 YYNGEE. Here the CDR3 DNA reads TGTGCCAGCAGCGTAGAGCAGGGTCATGGCTACACCTTC. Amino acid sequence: CASSVEQGHGYTF.